Listed below are T cell receptor beta chains from one sample, sequenced in a study of blood T cell repertoires in COVID-19. The table came from immunoSEQ multiplex PCR; TCRdb's copy has only in-frame clones and leaves some out. Of 240,000 or so clones listed, about 82% are singletons. Sequenced material: peripheral blood. These receptors were obtained from an elderly man with acute or convalescent COVID-19. Both conserved end residues are part of each CDR3. D genes are given only for firm matches. Only some rows state a clone size, as once, few, many or a class for expanded clones.

V,length,J,D,size,DNA,CDR3
TRBV4-1,16,TRBJ2-2,TRBD2,-,TGCGCCAGCAGCCAAGTAGGGACTAGATTAGTTGGGGAGCTGTTTTTT,CASSQVGTRLVGELFF
TRBV5-4,15,TRBJ2-3,TRBD1,few,TGTGCCAGCAGCCTCCCGGGACAGGGAACAGATACGCAGTATTTT,CASSLPGQGTDTQYF
TRBV6-2/TRBV6-3,17,TRBJ1-5,-,-,TGTGCCAGCAGTTACGGGGAAAGGGCGGGGAGCAATCAGCCCCAGCATTTT,CASSYGERAGSNQPQHF
TRBV18,15,TRBJ1-1,TRBD1,-,TGTGCCAGCTCACCACCGCAATCGCAGGGGGCTGAAGCTTTCTTT,CASSPPQSQGAEAFF
TRBV6-4,16,TRBJ2-3,-,-,TGTGCCAGCAGTCAACTAGCCGGGACCGACACAGATACGCAGTATTTT,CASSQLAGTDTDTQYF
TRBV11-3,13,TRBJ1-6,TRBD1,few,TGTGCCAGCAGCTCAAGGACAGGGTCACCCCTCCACTTT,CASSSRTGSPLHF
TRBV11-2,14,TRBJ1-5,TRBD1,-,TGTGCCAGCAGCCCGACAGGGGGCAAGCAGCCCCAGCATTTT,CASSPTGGKQPQHF
TRBV7-9,15,TRBJ1-6,-,-,TGTGCCAGCAGCTTAGGGGGGGGGCCGGATTCACCCCTCCACTTT,CASSLGGGPDSPLHF
TRBV21-1,17,TRBJ2-2,-,-,TGTGCCAGCAGCAATCCTAGAGACGGACAGGGAACCGGGGAGCTGTTTTTT,CASSNPRDGQGTGELFF
TRBV6-1,13,TRBJ2-7,-,-,TGTGCCAGCAGTGAAGGGGGGCTCCACGAGCAGTACTTC,CASSEGGLHEQYF
TRBV5-6,15,TRBJ2-5,TRBD1,-,TGTGCCAGCAGCACCGACAGGGGGAGTCAAGAGACCCAGTACTTC,CASSTDRGSQETQYF
TRBV5-8,15,TRBJ1-4,TRBD1,-,TGTGCCAGCAGCGAGACAGGGGCGGCTAATGAAAAACTGTTTTTT,CASSETGAANEKLFF
TRBV11-2,13,TRBJ2-5,-,-,TGTGCCAGCAGCTTTGGGACAAAAGAGACCCAGTACTTC,CASSFGTKETQYF
TRBV9,13,TRBJ1-2,TRBD1,-,TGTGCCAGCAGCGTAGGACAGGGGATTGGCTACACCTTC,CASSVGQGIGYTF
TRBV5-4,16,TRBJ1-6,-,-,TGTGCCAGCAGCTTGGGTCCAGCAGGGCCTAATTCACCCCTCCACTTT,CASSLGPAGPNSPLHF
TRBV28,12,TRBJ1-6,-,-,TGTGCCAGCAGTTTATCGAGTTCACCCCTCCACTTT,CASSLSSSPLHF
TRBV6-6,12,TRBJ1-5,-,-,TGTGCCAGCAGTGACGGGAATCAGCCCCAGCATTTT,CASSDGNQPQHF
TRBV28,19,TRBJ2-7,TRBD2,-,TGTGCCAGCACCCCAAAATCGGGAGCGGGAGGGCCAAGGCGAAACGAGCAGTACTTC,CASTPKSGAGGPRRNEQYF
TRBV28,17,TRBJ2-2,TRBD2,-,TGTGCCAGCAGTCCCCGGGTGGGACTAGGAAGGTCCGGGGAGCTGTTTTTT,CASSPRVGLGRSGELFF
TRBV15,16,TRBJ2-1,-,-,TGTGCCACCAGCAGAGATGCACGGCGGTTAGACAATGAGCAGTTCTTC,CATSRDARRLDNEQFF
TRBV14,13,TRBJ1-2,-,-,TGTGCCAGCAGCCAAGATTATGTCTATGGCTACACCTTC,CASSQDYVYGYTF
TRBV11-2,15,TRBJ2-3,TRBD2,once,TGTGCCAGCAGCTCTCTAGCGGGGGGGGTAGATACGCAGTATTTT,CASSSLAGGVDTQYF
TRBV5-1,17,TRBJ2-1,-,-,TGCGCCAGCAGCTTGGACGGTCGTCCCCAGGGTTACAATGAGCAGTTCTTC,CASSLDGRPQGYNEQFF
TRBV5-5,17,TRBJ2-6,TRBD1,-,TGTGCCAGCAGCTTCTGGGACAGGGGCGCTGGGGCCAACGTCCTGACTTTC,CASSFWDRGAGANVLTF
TRBV29-1,12,TRBJ2-3,-,once,TGCAGCTCAGGGATGAGCACAGATACGCAGTATTTT,CSSGMSTDTQYF
TRBV19,13,TRBJ1-5,-,-,TGTGCCAGTGCCATTCCTACAGTTCAGCCCCAGCATTTT,CASAIPTVQPQHF
TRBV28,12,TRBJ1-3,-,-,TGTGCCAGCAGCCCACAGAGCAACACCATATATTTT,CASSPQSNTIYF
TRBV19,15,TRBJ2-5,TRBD1,few,TGTGCCAGTAGTTTAAGGGGACAGGGGGAAAAGACCCAGTACTTC,CASSLRGQGEKTQYF
TRBV19,14,TRBJ1-1,-,once,TGTGCCAGTAGTATGAGGGGCGGGGAAACTGAAGCTTTCTTT,CASSMRGGETEAFF
TRBV11-3,14,TRBJ2-7,TRBD1,-,TGTGCCAGCAGCCCCGGGACAGGGACCTACGAGCAGTACTTC,CASSPGTGTYEQYF
TRBV5-1,14,TRBJ1-1,-,-,TGCGCCAGCAGCTGGACGGTGGGGGGCACTGAAGCTTTCTTT,CASSWTVGGTEAFF
TRBV5-4,15,TRBJ2-6,-,once,TGTGCCAGCAGCCAATCGGGTGGCGGGGCCAACGTCCTGACTTTC,CASSQSGGGANVLTF
TRBV9,16,TRBJ1-1,-,-,TGTGCCAGCAGCGTAGGATCCGGGGGGACGGACACTGAAGCTTTCTTT,CASSVGSGGTDTEAFF
TRBV19,15,TRBJ2-1,-,few,TGTGCCAGTAGTAAACAGGGCCTCCGGGTCAATGAGCAGTTCTTC,CASSKQGLRVNEQFF
TRBV5-6,12,TRBJ1-2,TRBD1,-,TGTGCCAGCAGCCGGGACAGGGGTTCCTACACCTTC,CASSRDRGSYTF
TRBV10-3,19,TRBJ1-5,-,-,TGTGCCATCAGTGGAGGAGGGACCGCCCCGACTGAGTTCAATCAGCCCCAGCATTTT,CAISGGGTAPTEFNQPQHF
TRBV3-1/TRBV3-2,16,TRBJ1-4,-,-,TGTGCCAGCAGCCCGGGGGGGCGTACAACTAATGAAAAACTGTTTTTT,CASSPGGRTTNEKLFF
TRBV11-3,18,TRBJ2-7,TRBD1,-,TGTGCCAGCAGCCCCGAGGGGGCGGGACAGGGCACACCCTACGAGCAGTACTTC,CASSPEGAGQGTPYEQYF
TRBV9,14,TRBJ2-3,-,-,TGTGCCAGCAGCGAGATATCCCCCCCGGGAACGCAGTATTTT,CASSEISPPGTQYF
TRBV2,14,TRBJ1-6,-,-,TGTGCCAGCAGTGGGGAAGGGGGTAATTCACCCCTCCACTTT,CASSGEGGNSPLHF
TRBV6-4,14,TRBJ2-1,TRBD2,-,TGTGCCAGCAGTGTTGCGGGAGGGAGGAATGAGCAGTTCTTC,CASSVAGGRNEQFF
TRBV28,13,TRBJ2-7,TRBD2,-,TGTGCCAGCAGCGGGGCGGGGAGGGACGAGCAGTACTTC,CASSGAGRDEQYF
TRBV12-3/TRBV12-4,11,TRBJ1-1,-,-,TGTGCCAGCAGTGTTGGGAGCGAGGCTTTCTTT,CASSVGSEAFF
TRBV28,15,TRBJ2-7,TRBD1,few,TGTGCCAGCAGATACAGGGGGCTAAGATCCTACGAGCAGTACTTC,CASRYRGLRSYEQYF
TRBV27,17,TRBJ1-5,-,-,TGTGCCAGCAGATTTTTGGGGGGTGCGTATAGCAATCAGCCCCAGCATTTT,CASRFLGGAYSNQPQHF
TRBV15,14,TRBJ1-6,TRBD1,-,TGTGCCACCAGAACCCAGGGGGGAGATTCACCCCTCCACTTT,CATRTQGGDSPLHF
TRBV20-1,11,TRBJ1-1,-,-,TGCAGTGTCCGGGACACCTGGGAAGCTTTCTTT,CSVRDTWEAFF
TRBV19,19,TRBJ2-3,TRBD2,-,TGTGCCAGTAGTATCCCCCTTGGTAGCGGGGGGGGGCCCACAGATACGCAGTATTTT,CASSIPLGSGGGPTDTQYF
TRBV9,15,TRBJ2-7,-,-,TGTGCCAGCAGCTCGACTGAAGAACCCCTGAGCGAGCAGTACTTC,CASSSTEEPLSEQYF
TRBV2,12,TRBJ1-6,-,-,TGTGCCAGCCTACGCGAGGATTCACCCCTCCACTTT,CASLREDSPLHF
TRBV19,15,TRBJ1-6,TRBD1,-,TGTGCCAGTAGTCCGGAGGACAGGCCTCATTCACCCCTCCACTTT,CASSPEDRPHSPLHF
TRBV27,14,TRBJ2-3,-,few,TGTGCCAGCAGTTTTGGACAGCGCACAGATACGCAGTATTTT,CASSFGQRTDTQYF
TRBV9,15,TRBJ2-2,-,-,TGTGCCAGCAGCGTCGTTGCGGGTATTACCGGGGAGCTGTTTTTT,CASSVVAGITGELFF
TRBV3-1/TRBV3-2,14,TRBJ1-2,-,-,TGTGCCAGCAGCCTAGCTGTGGGGCAAAGGGGCTACACCTTC,CASSLAVGQRGYTF
TRBV4-3,16,TRBJ2-5,-,-,TGCGCCAGCAGCCAAACAGGGTTGATGCCTCAAGAGACCCAGTACTTC,CASSQTGLMPQETQYF
TRBV15,15,TRBJ1-1,-,-,TGTGCCACCAGCAGAGATATACAGACGAACACTGAAGCTTTCTTT,CATSRDIQTNTEAFF
TRBV5-1,17,TRBJ1-1,TRBD1,-,TGCGCCAGCAGCCCGAGCCTCCTTGGGACAGTGGGAACTGAAGCTTTCTTT,CASSPSLLGTVGTEAFF
TRBV3-1/TRBV3-2,16,TRBJ2-1,TRBD1,-,TGTGCCAGCAGCCTAAACGGACAGGCCTCCTACAATGAGCAGTTCTTC,CASSLNGQASYNEQFF